This is a list of T cell receptor beta chains from one sample in a study of T cell responses to AZD1222 COVID-19 vaccine. The assay was immunoSEQ multiplex PCR, and TCRdb's table has in-frame clones only and misses some. Among approximately 130,000 clones, 88% were seen once, and the ten largest hold 4.5% to 7%. The source material was peripheral blood, sampled 28 days after the second AZD1222 dose. Receptors originate from an adult who received the AZD1222 COVID-19 vaccine. Each CDR3 is given with its conserved first and last residue. The order of the fields is D gene, clone size, J gene, V gene, CDR3 DNA, CDR3 protein. A D gene is named only where the DNA matches it firmly. Only some rows state a clone size, as once, few, many or a class for expanded clones.

>TRBD1|.|TRBJ1-2|TRBV28
TGTGCCAGCAGGGTCCCAGGGGGCTATGGCTACACCTTC
CASRVPGGYGYTF
>TRBD1|.|TRBJ2-7|TRBV7-3
TGTGCCAGCTCGGTTGGGACAGGTGTATTCTACGAGCAGTACTTC
CASSVGTGVFYEQYF
>.|.|TRBJ1-2|TRBV6-2/TRBV6-3
TGTGCCAGCAGTCCGAGAGACAGGTTGGATGGCTACACCTTC
CASSPRDRLDGYTF
>.|.|TRBJ1-4|TRBV28
TGTGCCAGCAGTGACAGTGCAACTAATGAAAAACTGTTTTTT
CASSDSATNEKLFF
>.|.|TRBJ1-2|TRBV18
TGTGCCAGCTCACCCCTTTGGGGGCGCAGTGATGGCTACACCTTC
CASSPLWGRSDGYTF
>.|.|TRBJ1-4|TRBV4-1
TGCGCCAGCAGCCCCCGAGGAGGCAGGAATAATGAAAAACTGTTTTTT
CASSPRGGRNNEKLFF
>TRBD1|.|TRBJ1-2|TRBV28
TGTGCCAGCAGTTCCGGGACAGGGACTCTCTATGGCTACACCTTC
CASSSGTGTLYGYTF
>.|.|TRBJ1-3|TRBV6-1
TGTGCCAGCAGTGAATCTCTTAGGTCGGCTGGAAACACCATATATTTT
CASSESLRSAGNTIYF
>TRBD2|.|TRBJ2-3|TRBV2
TGTGCCAGCAGCCCTAGACTAGCGCGCACAGATACGCAGTATTTT
CASSPRLARTDTQYF
>TRBD1|.|TRBJ2-1|TRBV19
TGTGCCAGTAGTATGAGACAGGGGGGTTCGGATGAGCAGTTCTTC
CASSMRQGGSDEQFF
>.|once|TRBJ2-1|TRBV3-1/TRBV3-2
TGTGCCAGCAGCCAAGTCGTGCCGGGAATTCGCTTCTTC
CASSQVVPGIRFF
>.|.|TRBJ1-5|TRBV4-2
TGTGCCAGCAGCCAAGATCCGGCCAGGAGGAATCAGCCCCAGCATTTT
CASSQDPARRNQPQHF
>TRBD2|.|TRBJ2-3|TRBV29-1
TGCAGCGCCGCCGGGACTACCAACACAGATACGCAGTATTTT
CSAAGTTNTDTQYF
>.|.|TRBJ2-7|TRBV30
TGTGCCTGGAGTCCCGGGATCCCCCCCTACGAGCAGTACTTC
CAWSPGIPPYEQYF
>.|few|TRBJ1-2|TRBV30
TGTGCCTGGAGTGGGACATTCTATGGCTACACCTTC
CAWSGTFYGYTF
>TRBD1|.|TRBJ1-1|TRBV10-3
TGTGCCATCAGCCGGACAGGATCGAACACTGAAGCTTTCTTT
CAISRTGSNTEAFF
>TRBD1|.|TRBJ1-2|TRBV27
TGTGCCAGCAGAACTCAGGGGGCTGCATATGGCTACACCTTC
CASRTQGAAYGYTF
>.|.|TRBJ2-1|TRBV2
TGTGCCAGCAGTGGCATAGCAAGTCTTAATGAGCAGTTCTTC
CASSGIASLNEQFF
>TRBD1|.|TRBJ2-7|TRBV11-3
TGTGCCAGCAGCATAGGGACAGACTACGAGCAGTACTTC
CASSIGTDYEQYF
>TRBD1|.|TRBJ1-2|TRBV7-2
TGTGCCAGCAGCTTGGCGGGACAGGCAAACTATGGCTACACCTTC
CASSLAGQANYGYTF
>TRBD1|.|TRBJ1-4|TRBV6-5
TGTGCCAGCAGCCGAGGGGGCAGGAGTGAAAAACTGTTTTTT
CASSRGGRSEKLFF
>TRBD1|.|TRBJ1-5|TRBV30
TGTGCCTGGAGTGAGGGACAGCCGAGTAGTCAGCCCCAGCATTTT
CAWSEGQPSSQPQHF
>TRBD1|once|TRBJ1-5|TRBV6-6
TGTGCCAGCAGTAGGGACAGGGGTGATCAGCCCCAGCATTTT
CASSRDRGDQPQHF
>.|.|TRBJ1-2|TRBV5-1
TGCGCCAGCAGCTTGGAAAGGGGAGTCTATGGCTACACCTTC
CASSLERGVYGYTF
>.|.|TRBJ2-7|TRBV15
TGTGCCACCAGCAGAGGAGGTGTAACCGAGCAGTACTTC
CATSRGGVTEQYF
>.|.|TRBJ2-1|TRBV5-4
TGTGCCAGCAGCTTGGTCGTTCTAGCCGATGAGCAGTTCTTC
CASSLVVLADEQFF
>TRBD1|.|TRBJ1-2|TRBV29-1
TGCAGCGTTGAGGGGACAGCCTCTTCCTATGGCTACACCTTC
CSVEGTASSYGYTF
>TRBD1|.|TRBJ2-7|TRBV27
TGTGCCAGCAGTTTAGGAATTCAGGGGGCCTACGAGCAGTACTTC
CASSLGIQGAYEQYF
>.|.|TRBJ1-5|TRBV5-1
TGCGCCAGCAGCGAGGACCCCAATCAGCCCCAGCATTTT
CASSEDPNQPQHF
>TRBD2|.|TRBJ2-3|TRBV19
TGTGCCAGTAGCCAGTTGGGAGCGGGGGGGCCAGATACGCAGTATTTT
CASSQLGAGGPDTQYF
>.|.|TRBJ2-7|TRBV5-4
TGTGCCAGCAGCTTGGGGGGCTTAAGGTTCACGGCCTCCTACGAGCAGTACTTC
CASSLGGLRFTASYEQYF
>.|.|TRBJ1-3|TRBV5-4
TGTGCCAGCAGCTTGGAGGGCAGTGGAAACACCATATATTTT
CASSLEGSGNTIYF
>.|few|TRBJ1-1|TRBV5-1
TGCGCCAGCAGCTTGGCCCAGGCGAACACTGAAGCTTTCTTT
CASSLAQANTEAFF
>TRBD1|.|TRBJ1-5|TRBV6-2/TRBV6-3
TGTGCCAGCAGCCTCCCCCTAGACAGGGATAGCAATCAGCCCCAGCATTTT
CASSLPLDRDSNQPQHF
>.|.|TRBJ1-1|TRBV27
TGTGCCAGCAGTTTGGGGGCCAGGGGCACTGAAGCTTTCTTT
CASSLGARGTEAFF
>.|.|TRBJ2-1|TRBV10-1
TGCGCCAGCAGTCTAATTAGGGACAATGAGCAGTTCTTC
CASSLIRDNEQFF
>.|.|TRBJ1-6|TRBV19
TGTGCCAGTAGCCGCGGAGGAGGGGATAATTCACCCCTCCACTTT
CASSRGGGDNSPLHF
>.|once|TRBJ2-3|TRBV7-9
TGTGCCAGCAGCTTAGTTGGAGCTACAGATACGCAGTATTTT
CASSLVGATDTQYF
>TRBD1|.|TRBJ2-5|TRBV5-4
TGTGCCAGCAGCCCGGACAGGCAAGAGACCCAGTACTTC
CASSPDRQETQYF
>.|.|TRBJ2-5|TRBV2
TGTGCCAGCAGGAGCAGCGAGACCCAGTACTTC
CASRSSETQYF
>.|.|TRBJ1-1|TRBV10-3
TGTGCCATCAAGGGGGGCAACACTGAAGCTTTCTTT
CAIKGGNTEAFF
>.|once|TRBJ1-2|TRBV28
TGCGACCCCCTCCCCGCCTTAGATGGCTACACCTTC
CDPLPALDGYTF
>TRBD1|few|TRBJ2-7|TRBV4-1
TGCGCCAGCAGCAAACACAGGGGGCTATCCCCCTACGAGCAGTACTTC
CASSKHRGLSPYEQYF
>.|once|TRBJ1-4|TRBV7-2
TGTGCCAGCAGCCCTACCAGGGTAGGGGAAAAACTGTTTTTT
CASSPTRVGEKLFF
>TRBD2|once|TRBJ2-3|TRBV5-1
TGCGCCAGCGGGATGGGTAGCGGGGGAAACACAGATACGCAGTATTTT
CASGMGSGGNTDTQYF
>.|.|TRBJ1-3|TRBV5-1
TGCGCCAGCAGCAGCCCCACGGAAGACACCATATATTTT
CASSSPTEDTIYF
>.|.|TRBJ1-1|TRBV29-1
TGCAGCGTTGGTCGGAACACTGAAGCTTTCTTT
CSVGRNTEAFF